These T cell receptor beta chains were read from a single sample in a study of OX40 agonist ivuxolimab in advanced cancers. This table comes from immunoSEQ multiplex PCR, and its TCRdb copy is limited to in-frame clones, with some not included. This sample has around 100,000 clones; about 91% occur once, and the top ten carry less than 0.2%. Sequencing was performed on CD4+ or CD8+ T cells sorted from blood, taken in a trial of the OX40 agonist ivuxolimab. The receptors stem from an adult with an advanced solid tumor such as melanoma, head and neck, liver or kidney cancer. The CDR3 runs from the conserved cysteine through the conserved F or W. Each record gives: clone size, V gene, J gene, D gene, CDR3 DNA, CDR3 protein. The D gene is left open where the match is weak. Clone sizes are given selectively: once, few, many, or a class where the clone is expanded.

>NA|TRBV18|TRBJ1-4|NA
TGTGCCAGCTCACCTCCCAGACAGCAGTCAGGTAATGAAAAACTGTTTTTT
CASSPPRQQSGNEKLFF
>NA|TRBV5-1|TRBJ2-5|TRBD2
TGCGCCAGCAGCTTGGGTAGCGGGGAGACCCAGTACTTC
CASSLGSGETQYF
>NA|TRBV14|TRBJ2-7|NA
TGTGCCAGCAGCCAAGTCCCAACAGGAGAGCAGTACTTC
CASSQVPTGEQYF
>NA|TRBV19|TRBJ1-5|NA
TGTGCCAGTAGTCTTAGCAATCAGCCCCAGCATTTT
CASSLSNQPQHF
>NA|TRBV5-1|TRBJ1-5|NA
TGCGCCAGCAGCTTGGATCCGGGAGGCAATCAGCCCCAGCATTTT
CASSLDPGGNQPQHF
>once|TRBV6-5|TRBJ1-3|TRBD1
TGTGCCAGCAGATTGACAGGGGTCGGAAACACCATATATTTT
CASRLTGVGNTIYF
>NA|TRBV2|TRBJ1-1|NA
TGTGCCACCACACACAGTTCGCTTGAAGCTTTCTTT
CATTHSSLEAFF
>NA|TRBV5-8|TRBJ2-1|NA
TGTGCCAGCAGCTTCTATGAGCAGTTCTTC
CASSFYEQFF
>NA|TRBV19|TRBJ2-2|TRBD2
TGTGCCAGTAGTACTCGCGGGGGGGCCAGGACCGGGGAGCTGTTTTTT
CASSTRGGARTGELFF
>once|TRBV18|TRBJ2-1|NA
TGTGCCAGCTCACCATTCGGGGGACAGAGCTCCTACAATGAGCAGTTCTTC
CASSPFGGQSSYNEQFF
>NA|TRBV11-2|TRBJ2-1|NA
TGTGCCAGCAGCCCGCTTCTTGGCCGTTCCTACAATGAGCAGTTCTTC
CASSPLLGRSYNEQFF
>NA|TRBV7-8|TRBJ1-5|TRBD1
TGTGCCAGCAGCAGGACAGGGGCCGTACGGAGCAATCAGCCCCAGCATTTT
CASSRTGAVRSNQPQHF
>NA|TRBV7-9|TRBJ2-5|NA
TGTGCCAGCAGCCCATCTCTAGTCCGAGAGACCCAGTACTTC
CASSPSLVRETQYF